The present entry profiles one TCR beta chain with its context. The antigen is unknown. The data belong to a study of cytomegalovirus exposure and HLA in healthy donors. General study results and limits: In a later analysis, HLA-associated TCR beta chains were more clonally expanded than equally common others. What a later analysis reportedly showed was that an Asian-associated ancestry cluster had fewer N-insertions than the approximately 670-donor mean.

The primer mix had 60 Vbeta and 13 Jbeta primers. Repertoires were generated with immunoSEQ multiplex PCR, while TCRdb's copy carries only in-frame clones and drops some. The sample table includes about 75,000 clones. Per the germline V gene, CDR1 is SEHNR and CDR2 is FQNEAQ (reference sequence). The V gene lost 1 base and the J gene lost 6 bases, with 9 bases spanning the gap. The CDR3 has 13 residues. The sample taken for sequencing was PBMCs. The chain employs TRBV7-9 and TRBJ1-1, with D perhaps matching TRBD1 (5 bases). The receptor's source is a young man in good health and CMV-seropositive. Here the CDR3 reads CASSLGSGPEAFF. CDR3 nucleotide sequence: TGTGCCAGCAGCTTAGGGTCAGGGCCTGAAGCTTTCTTT.